The sequence of this TCR beta chain was determined in a study of human T cells and chemical hapten exposure. Background on the study: Patch tests applied 0.01% DPC to the upper back, read at 6 days.

Time point noted: patch test 2, 6 weeks after DPC sensitization. Treatment meaning: therapeutic diphenylcyclopropenone sensitization with weekly scalp DPC. Germline V lookup: CDR1 SGHAT, CDR2 FQNNGV. V shed 3 bases and J shed 0 bases, with 3 bases lying between them. The CDR3 sequence is 13 residues long. This clonotype was seen many times. The library tagged individual cDNA molecules with unique molecular identifiers. TCRdb re-called the RACE reads with MiXCR, one entry per CDR3 protein. Here the sample spans about 80,000 distinct CDR3 sequences, around a tenth being singletons. The source material was whole blood, sampled in connection with sensitization to the hapten diphenylcyclopropenone (DPC). The clonotype originates from a man aged 18-30 years with alopecia areata. Some clones in this sample may be carry-over from other donors' samples. V is TRBV11-2 and J is TRBJ1-5; D is uncertain. The CDR3, as DNA: TGTGCCAGCAGCTTCTATAGCAATCAGCCCCAGCATTTT. Its protein product is CASSFYSNQPQHF.